The 7 T cell receptor beta chains below all came from one sample that was sequenced in a study of CD8 T cells in Susac syndrome. Random hexamers were used to reverse transcribe about 0.5 to 1 ug of RNA. TCRdb reanalysed the immunoSEQ multiplex PCR reads using MiXCR and keeps one entry per CDR3 protein. Seen here are under 200,000 distinct CDR3 sequences, about 95% observed once, and the top ten hold around 0.16%. Material: CD8+ T cells from PBMCs. The receptors stem from a human donor with multiple sclerosis.

V and J are TRBV15 and TRBJ2-7; D is possibly TRBD1 (5 bases). The V gene lost 6 bases and the J gene lost 5 bases, with 11 bases spanning the gap. CDR3 size: 12 residues. From germline, CDR1 is LNHNV and CDR2 YYDKDF (reference sequence). CDR3 region: CATSAGQHEQYF. The CDR3 DNA reads TGTGCCACCAGTGCAGGGCAACACGAGCAGTACTTC.

The chain combines TRBV2 with TRBJ1-2; D gene uncertain. This CDR3 is 11 amino acids long. Germline V gene sequence: CDR1 SNHLY, CDR2 FYNNEI. Trimming pared 3 bases from V and 4 bases from J, leaving 3 bases between. CDR3 bases: TGTGCCAGCAGTGAGAGCTATGGCTACACCTTC. Protein product: CASSESYGYTF.

V is TRBV20-1 and J is TRBJ1-1; 7 bases are a match to TRBD1. Germline V gene sequence: CDR1 DFQATT, CDR2 SNEGSKA (reference sequence). This CDR3 has 13 residues. Trimming took 3 bases from V and 7 from J; bases not matched to a gene: 8. Here the CDR3 reads CSARRRGLSEAFF. CDR3 bases: TGCAGTGCTAGGCGTAGGGGGCTGAGTGAAGCTTTCTTT.

The V call is TRBV9, the J call TRBJ2-7; the match to TRBD2 covers 7 bases. Germline CDR1 and CDR2: SGDLS and YYNGEE. The CDR3 extends over 15 amino acids. V was clipped by 2 bases and J by 4 bases; unmatched bases: 9. The DNA of the CDR3 is TGTGCCAGCAGCGTGGGAGTCGGGGAGGGGTACGAGCAGTACTTC. Amino acid sequence: CASSVGVGEGYEQYF.

The chain uses TRBV5-6 and TRBJ2-2; 9 nucleotides align to TRBD1. Germline V gene sequence: CDR1 SGHDT, CDR2 YYEEEE. The CDR3 covers 15 residues. The junction had 4 bases not matched to a gene; V was cut back by 3 bases and J by 4 bases. The CDR3, as DNA: TGTGCCAGCAGCTACCCGGGACAGGGCACCGGGGAGCTGTTTTTT. Translation: CASSYPGQGTGELFF.

J is TRBJ1-2 and V is TRBV9; no clear D gene. V was pared by 0 bases and J by 0 bases, with 9 bases between. The CDR3 runs 15 residues. Germline CDR1 SGDLS, CDR2 YYNGEE. The CDR3 loop is CASSVVETPNYGYTF. The DNA for the CDR3 is TGTGCCAGCAGCGTAGTGGAAACACCTAACTATGGCTACACCTTC.

V usage is TRBV29-1 and J usage is TRBJ2-3; D not certain. The CDR3 runs to 14 residues. Trimming shortened V by 3 bases and J by 0 bases, and 10 bases separated the two germline ends. Germline lookup yields CDR1 SQVTM and CDR2 ANQGSEA. CDR3 coding DNA: TGCAGCGTTGACTCCGGGCGGAGCACAGATACGCAGTATTTT. It specifies CSVDSGRSTDTQYF.